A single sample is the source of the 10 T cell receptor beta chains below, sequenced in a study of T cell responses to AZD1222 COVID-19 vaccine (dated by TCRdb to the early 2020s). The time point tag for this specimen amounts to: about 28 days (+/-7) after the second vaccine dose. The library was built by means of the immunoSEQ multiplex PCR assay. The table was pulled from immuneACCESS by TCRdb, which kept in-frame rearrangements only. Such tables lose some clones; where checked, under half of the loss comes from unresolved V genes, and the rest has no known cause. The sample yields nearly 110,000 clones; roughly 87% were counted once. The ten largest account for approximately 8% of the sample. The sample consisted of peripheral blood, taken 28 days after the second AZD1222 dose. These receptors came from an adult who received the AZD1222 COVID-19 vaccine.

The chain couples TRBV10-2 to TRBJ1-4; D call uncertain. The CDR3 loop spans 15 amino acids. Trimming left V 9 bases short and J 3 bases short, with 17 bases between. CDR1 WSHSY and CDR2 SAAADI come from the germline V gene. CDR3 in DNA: TGCGCCAGAGATCCGAGAGGGCTGGCTAATGAAAAACTGTTTTTT. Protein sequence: CARDPRGLANEKLFF.

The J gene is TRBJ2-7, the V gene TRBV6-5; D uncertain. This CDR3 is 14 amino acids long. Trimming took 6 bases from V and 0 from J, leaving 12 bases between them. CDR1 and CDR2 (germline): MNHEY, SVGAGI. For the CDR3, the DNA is TGTGCCAGCAGCCTTCAGGCTAGCTCCTACGAGCAGTACTTC. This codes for CASSLQASSYEQYF.

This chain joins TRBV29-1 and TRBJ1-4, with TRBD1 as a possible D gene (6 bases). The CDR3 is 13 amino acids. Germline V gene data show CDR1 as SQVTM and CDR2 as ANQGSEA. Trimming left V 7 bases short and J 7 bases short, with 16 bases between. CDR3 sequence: CSAQGGIGEKLFF. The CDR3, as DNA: TGCAGCGCACAAGGGGGGATCGGTGAAAAACTGTTTTTT. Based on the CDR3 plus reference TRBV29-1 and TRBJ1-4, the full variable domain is SAVISQKPSRDICQRGTSLTIQCQVDSQVTMMFWYRQQPGQSLTLIATANQGSEATYESGFVIDKFPISRPNLTFSTLTVSNMSPEDSSIYLCSAQGGIGEKLFFGSGTQLSVL.

The CDR3, as DNA: TGTGCCAGCAGTTATTGGGGATCGGGGTCACCCCTCCACTTT. Protein sequence: CASSYWGSGSPLHF. The chain joins TRBV6-2 or TRBV6-3 to TRBJ1-6; D unresolved. Per germline, CDR1 MNHEY and CDR2 SVGEGT. There are 14 residues in the CDR3. The V end was cut by 3 bases, the J end by 10 bases, with 13 bases between.

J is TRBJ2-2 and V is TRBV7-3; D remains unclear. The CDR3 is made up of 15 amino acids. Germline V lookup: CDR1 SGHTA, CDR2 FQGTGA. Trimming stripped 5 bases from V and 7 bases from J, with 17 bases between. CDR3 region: CASSLPGPRRGELFF. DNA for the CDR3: TGTGCCAGCAGCCTTCCTGGGCCCAGGCGCGGGGAGCTGTTTTTT.

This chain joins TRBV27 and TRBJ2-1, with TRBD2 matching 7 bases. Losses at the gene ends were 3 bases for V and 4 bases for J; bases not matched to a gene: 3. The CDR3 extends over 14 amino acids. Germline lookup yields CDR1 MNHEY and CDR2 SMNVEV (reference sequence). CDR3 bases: TGTGCCAGCAGTTTTGGGACTACTTACAATGAGCAGTTCTTC. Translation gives CASSFGTTYNEQFF.

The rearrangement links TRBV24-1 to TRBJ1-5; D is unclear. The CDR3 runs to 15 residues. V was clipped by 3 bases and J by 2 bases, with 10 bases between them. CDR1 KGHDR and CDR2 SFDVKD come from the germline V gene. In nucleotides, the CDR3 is TGTGCCACCAGTGATGGGCTGTGGGGCAATCAGCCCCAGCATTTT. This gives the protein CATSDGLWGNQPQHF.

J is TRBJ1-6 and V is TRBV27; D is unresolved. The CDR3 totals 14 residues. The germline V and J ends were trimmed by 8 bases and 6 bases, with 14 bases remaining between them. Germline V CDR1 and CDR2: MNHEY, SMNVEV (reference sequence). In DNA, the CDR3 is TGTGCCAGCGGCTATGGGTCAGGTAATTCACCCCTCCACTTT. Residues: CASGYGSGNSPLHF.

In DNA, the CDR3 is TGTGCCAGCAGTGTGTCTGGAGGAAATCAGCCCCAGCATTTT. Its translation: CASSVSGGNQPQHF. V is TRBV2 and J is TRBJ1-5, with unresolved D. The CDR3 length is 14 residues. Germline assignment: CDR1 SNHLY and CDR2 FYNNEI. The V end was cut by 4 bases, the J end by 4 bases, with 11 bases between.

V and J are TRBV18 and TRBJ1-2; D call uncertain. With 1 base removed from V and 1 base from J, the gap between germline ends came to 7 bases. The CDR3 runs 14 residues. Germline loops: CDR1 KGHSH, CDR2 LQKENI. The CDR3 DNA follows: TGTGCCAGCTCACCACAGGATAATAACTATGGCTACACCTTC. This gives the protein CASSPQDNNYGYTF.